Listed here are 6 T cell receptor beta chains from one sample, sequenced in a study of CD8+ T cells in alopecia areata. RNA extraction was followed by reverse transcription into cDNA, which acted as the sequencing template. Clones were sequenced by immunoSEQ multiplex PCR, and TCRdb holds only the in-frame ones, with some missing. The table includes 120,000 or so clones, less than 70% detected once. The sample was CD4+ T cells sorted from blood. The source of these receptors is a human donor in good health.

The chain links TRBV6-5 to TRBJ2-3; 7 bases match TRBD2. Germline values: CDR1 MNHEY, CDR2 SVGAGI. J gave up 2 bases and V 2 bases, and 4 bases lay outside the gene matches. This CDR3 has 15 amino acids. Here the CDR3 reads CASSYAGEHTDTQYF. CDR3 sequence (DNA): TGTGCCAGCAGTTACGCGGGGGAGCACACAGATACGCAGTATTTT.

The chain has TRBV4-1 and TRBJ1-5; no clear D. The germline CDR1 and CDR2 sequences are MGHRA and YSYEKL. The CDR3 covers 15 residues. V lost 2 bases and J lost 7, with 15 bases in between. CDR3 DNA sequence: TGCGCCAGCAGCCAAAGGGAAGGCAGCGCGCAGCCCCAGCATTTT. Protein product: CASSQREGSAQPQHF.

This clone was seen just once. This sequence joins TRBV29-1 and TRBJ1-2, with 9 positions matching TRBD1. V lost 5 bases and J lost 7; bases outside the gene matches: 11. The CDR3 has 14 residues. In germline, CDR1 is SQVTM, CDR2 ANQGSEA. In DNA, the CDR3 is TGCAGCGTTAGTTATACAGGGGGCGTAAGTGGCTACACCTTC. Translating it yields CSVSYTGGVSGYTF.

The V gene is TRBV7-3, the J gene TRBJ2-2, with D perhaps TRBD1 (5 bases). V lost 5 bases to trimming and J lost 2 bases, with 9 bases between them. CDR3 size: 14 residues. Per germline, CDR1 SGHTA and CDR2 FQGTGA. CDR3 nucleotide sequence: TGTGCCAGCAGCCTACAGGATAACACCGGGGAGCTGTTTTTT. It codes for CASSLQDNTGELFF.

CDR3 sequence reads: CAWSVGTDTEAFF. DNA for the CDR3: TGTGCCTGGAGTGTAGGGACAGACACTGAAGCTTTCTTT. The chain is built from TRBV30 and TRBJ1-1; the match to TRBD1 covers 7 bases. This CDR3 region has 13 residues. From germline, CDR1 is GTSNPN and CDR2 SVGIG (reference sequence). The V segment lost 0 bases and the J segment 3 bases; nucleotides outside the gene matches: 1.

The rearrangement joins TRBV9 to TRBJ2-5; weak D call: TRBD2 (6 bases). V lost 3 bases and J 5 bases, leaving 17 bases between the germline ends. This CDR3 is 15 amino acids long. Germline V gene lookup returns CDR1 SGDLS and CDR2 YYNGEE. CDR3 coding DNA: TGTGCCAGCAGCGCGCAGTCGAGCGGGTGGGAGACCCAGTACTTC. It specifies CASSAQSSGWETQYF.